One sample yielded the 29 T cell receptor beta chains listed below, sequenced in a study of control samples from healthy donors and cancer patients. Profiled with immunoSEQ multiplex PCR; TCRdb holds only in-frame clones, not every one. The sample has approximately 74,000 clones, 94% seen once. The sample was blood. The receptor set was obtained from a woman aged 30 to 39 in good health.

The rearrangement uses TRBV5-1 and TRBJ1-2, with 7 bases aligning to TRBD1. Germline CDR1 SGHRS, CDR2 YFSETQ. The CDR3 sequence is 14 residues long. V lost 8 bases to trimming and J lost 3 bases; unmatched junction nucleotides: 10. In DNA, the CDR3 is TGCGCCAGTCGGAGGCAGGGGGTGGACTATGGCTACACCTTC. It yields the protein CASRRQGVDYGYTF. Full variable domain (remainder filled in from reference TRBV5-1 and TRBJ1-2): KAGVTQTPRYLIKTRGQQVTLSCSPISGHRSVSWYQQTPGQGLQFLFEYFSETQRNKGNFPGRFSGRQFSNSRSEMNVSTLELGDSALYLCASRRQGVDYGYTFGSGTRLTVV.

Concerning this clone itself: At one of its ends the junction is not consistent with the germline gene, which may arise from a read error. V gene TRBV10-1 combines with J gene TRBJ1-2; D unresolved. The CDR3 length is 13 residues. The V gene's germline CDR1 is WNHNN and CDR2 SYGVQD (reference sequence). The CDR3 protein is CASSESREAGYAF. The CDR3 DNA sequence: TGCGCCAGCAGTGAGTCGCGGGAAGCGGGCTACGCCTTC.

The chain recombines TRBV13 with TRBJ2-7; D unclear. CDR1 is PRHDT and CDR2 is FYEKMQ in the germline V gene (reference sequence). The CDR3 extends over 12 amino acids. V was clipped by 5 bases and J by 2 bases, with 7 bases between them. CDR3 sequence reads: CASSMNPYEQYF. The DNA for the CDR3 is TGTGCCAGCAGCATGAATCCCTACGAGCAGTACTTC.

The rearrangement joins TRBV5-1 to TRBJ1-6, with 11 bases fitting TRBD1. J was trimmed by 8 bases and V by 4 bases; bases with no gene match: 11. In germline, CDR1 is SGHRS, CDR2 YFSETQ. CDR3 size: 17 residues. The CDR3 reads CASSVQGTGGVDSPLHF. In nucleotides, the CDR3 is TGCGCCAGCAGCGTGCAAGGGACAGGGGGAGTTGATTCACCCCTCCACTTT.

This clone has a single count. This chain uses TRBV24-1 with TRBJ2-6, with a tentative D call TRBD2 (6 bases). In germline, CDR1 is KGHDR, CDR2 SFDVKD. This CDR3 region has 16 residues. V lost 5 bases and J 3 bases, leaving 13 bases between the germline ends. In DNA, the CDR3 is TGTGCCACCAGTGCCGCCGGGAGTGGTGGGGCCAACGTCCTGACTTTC. Amino acid sequence: CATSAAGSGGANVLTF.

The J gene is TRBJ1-3, the V gene TRBV5-6; D possibly corresponds to TRBD1 (6 bases). CDR3 length: 14 residues. Germline V CDR1 and CDR2: SGHDT, YYEEEE. V was pared by 7 bases and J by 4 bases, with 15 bases between. As DNA, the CDR3 is TGTGCCAGCCTACCCCGGGGGGCAGGAAACACCATATATTTT. Its protein product is CASLPRGAGNTIYF.

This clone is a singleton in its sample. The V gene is TRBV19, the J gene TRBJ1-1, with unresolved D. V lost 5 bases to trimming and J lost 11 bases, with 12 bases between them. The length of the CDR3 is 11 residues. Per germline, CDR1 LNHDA and CDR2 SQIVND (reference sequence). DNA for the CDR3: TGTGCCAGTAGTTGGGCGGACGGGGCTTTCTTT. Encoded protein: CASSWADGAFF.

The chain carries TRBV5-1 and TRBJ2-5, with 9 bases lining up with TRBD2. The ends lost 0 bases at V and 5 bases at J; junction bases unmatched: 8. Germline V gene sequence: CDR1 SGHRS, CDR2 YFSETQ. The CDR3 extends over 16 amino acids. The CDR3 bases are TGCGCCAGCAGCTTGGGTCTAGCGGGGTTGAGGGAGACCCAGTACTTC. This gives the protein CASSLGLAGLRETQYF.

On this clone itself: A junction end diverges from the germline sequence, so it may reflect a read error. V usage is TRBV7-9 and J usage is TRBJ1-1; D gene uncertain. Germline-derived CDR1 and CDR2 are SEHNR and FQNEAQ (reference sequence). The CDR3 is made up of 11 amino acids. This CDR3 reads CASTLGTEAFF. The DNA for the CDR3 is TGTGCCAGCACCTTAGGGACTGAAGCTTTCTTT.

The V and J genes are TRBV25-1 and TRBJ1-1, with 9 bases matching TRBD1. Germline values: CDR1 MGHDK, CDR2 SYGVNS. The CDR3 is 16 amino acids. The junction had 12 bases not matched to a gene; V was cut back by 6 bases and J by 4 bases. In nucleotides, the CDR3 is TGTGCCAGCAGACCCGACAGGGGGAGCGTGGGCACTGAAGCTTTCTTT. Translation: CASRPDRGSVGTEAFF.

The V and J genes are TRBV19 and TRBJ2-1; D is possibly TRBD2 (6 bases). Trimming took 5 bases from V and 7 from J, leaving 12 bases between them. The germline CDR1 and CDR2 sequences are LNHDA and SQIVND (reference sequence). This CDR3 comprises 13 residues. This chain's CDR3 is CASSLNGGNEQFF. In nucleotides, the CDR3 is TGTGCCAGTAGTCTGAACGGGGGTAATGAGCAGTTCTTC.

This clone is labeled medium-sized. V and J are TRBV2 and TRBJ1-1; D is unclear. This CDR3 is 14 amino acids long. In germline, CDR1 is SNHLY, CDR2 FYNNEI. V was clipped by 6 bases and J by 3 bases, with 14 bases between them. CDR3 nucleotide sequence: TGTGCCAGCAGATTCCTACTCCGGTACACTGAAGCTTTCTTT. It is translated as CASRFLLRYTEAFF.

The chain couples TRBV29-1 to TRBJ1-1; D gene uncertain. The ends were cut back, 4 bases at V and 3 bases at J, with 6 bases in the middle. The CDR3 runs 11 residues. CDR1 SQVTM and CDR2 ANQGSEA come from the germline V gene. Written as DNA, the CDR3 is TGCAGCGTTGCAGTCGACACTGAAGCTTTCTTT. Translation: CSVAVDTEAFF.

The chain combines TRBV20-1 with TRBJ2-3; the D gene is possibly TRBD2 (5 bases). Germline CDR1 is DFQATT and CDR2 is SNEGSKA (reference sequence). Trimming cost V 3 bases and J 3 bases, with 10 bases left between them. The length of the CDR3 is 13 residues. This CDR3 reads CSASMRVTDTQYF. For the CDR3, the DNA is TGCAGTGCTAGTATGAGGGTGACAGATACGCAGTATTTT.

The chain uses TRBV5-5 and TRBJ1-6, with 7 bases fitting TRBD1. CDR1 SGHKS and CDR2 YYEKEE come from the germline V gene (reference sequence). CDR3 length: 16 residues. Trimming took 4 bases from V and 3 from J; bases not matched to a gene: 7. CDR3 coding DNA: TGTGCCAGCAGCCCAGGGGGGTCACACTATAATTCACCCCTCCACTTT. It translates to CASSPGGSHYNSPLHF.

V gene TRBV4-1 combines with J gene TRBJ1-2; tentative D call: TRBD1 (6 bases). The CDR3 spans 15 residues. The germline CDR1 and CDR2 sequences are MGHRA and YSYEKL. V dropped 5 bases and J dropped 2 bases, with 15 bases sitting between them. CDR3 in DNA: TGCGCCAGCAGCGAATTGACAGGCATCAACTATGGCTACACCTTC. Its protein is CASSELTGINYGYTF.

This clone was recorded a few times. This rearrangement joins TRBV4-2 to TRBJ2-6; perhaps TRBD1 as D (5 bases). Trimming pared 1 base from V and 2 bases from J, leaving 9 bases between. CDR3 length: 16 amino acids. CDR1 and CDR2 (germline): LGHNA, YNFKEQ. The CDR3, as DNA: TGTGCCAGCAGCCAAGTGGAAGGGGCTGGGGCCAACGTCCTGACTTTC. Amino acids: CASSQVEGAGANVLTF.

The chain joins TRBV19 to TRBJ2-6; 12 nucleotides align to TRBD1. This CDR3 has 20 residues. V gave up 4 bases and J gave up 2 bases; unmatched junction bases: 12. From germline, CDR1 is LNHDA and CDR2 SQIVND (reference sequence). The CDR3 bases are TGTGCCAGTAGTACACTGGCTCCGGGACAGGGGGCGCCTGGGGCCAACGTCCTGACTTTC. This sequence encodes CASSTLAPGQGAPGANVLTF.

The gene calls are TRBV4-2 and TRBJ2-5; no definite D call. The CDR3 consists of 15 residues. Trimming took off 0 bases at V and 1 base at J, with 9 bases between the two ends. Germline loops: CDR1 LGHNA, CDR2 YNFKEQ. CDR3 nucleotide sequence: TGTGCCAGCAGCCAAGATCCCAGCCCCCAAGAGACCCAGTACTTC. This codes for CASSQDPSPQETQYF.

A single count supports this clone. The V and J genes are TRBV7-9 and TRBJ2-7; D is perhaps TRBD1 (6 bases). Germline V CDR1 and CDR2: SEHNR, FQNEAQ (reference sequence). Trimming stripped 1 base from V and 5 bases from J, with 12 bases between. This CDR3 is built from 14 residues. CDR3 in amino acids: CASSLEAGDNEQYV. The CDR3 bases are TGTGCCAGCAGCTTAGAAGCAGGGGACAACGAGCAGTACGTC.

J is TRBJ2-7 and V is TRBV7-8; D is uncertain. The ends were cut back, 2 bases at V and 6 bases at J, with 14 bases in the middle. The CDR3 spans 14 residues. The germline CDR1 and CDR2 sequences are SGHVS and FQNEAQ. CDR3 loop: CASSLTPRVREQYF. In DNA, the CDR3 is TGTGCCAGCAGCTTAACCCCAAGGGTGCGCGAGCAGTACTTC.

V gene TRBV25-1 combines with J gene TRBJ2-1; either TRBD1 or TRBD2 may supply D (7 bases each). The CDR3 has 18 amino acids. Per the germline V gene, CDR1 is MGHDK and CDR2 is SYGVNS. Trimming took off 4 bases at V and 0 bases at J, with 19 bases between the two ends. DNA of the CDR3: TGTGCCAGCAGTGGTGGGGAGGGGGCGAAGAGCTCCTACAATGAGCAGTTCTTC. Protein sequence: CASSGGEGAKSSYNEQFF.

The rearrangement links TRBV2 to TRBJ1-4; D is unresolved. With 6 bases removed from V and 7 bases from J, the gap between germline ends came to 12 bases. Per germline, CDR1 SNHLY and CDR2 FYNNEI. The length of the CDR3 is 13 residues. The CDR3 sequence is CASSSNDGEKLFF. CDR3 in DNA: TGTGCCAGCAGCTCCAATGACGGTGAAAAACTGTTTTTT.

The chain recombines TRBV24-1 with TRBJ1-2; a possible D gene is TRBD1 (5 bases). In germline, CDR1 is KGHDR, CDR2 SFDVKD. The CDR3 spans 13 residues. With 1 base removed from V and 8 bases from J, the gap between germline ends came to 10 bases. The DNA for the CDR3 is TGTGCCACCAGTGATTTCCCAGGGTTAGGCTACACCTTC. Residues: CATSDFPGLGYTF.

With respect to this clone: Different DNA sequences within this sample yield the same CDR3. This sequence joins TRBV7-3 and TRBJ2-1, with 7 positions matching TRBD2. Germline CDR1 and CDR2: SGHTA and FQGTGA. The V segment lost 5 bases and the J segment 1 base; nucleotides outside the gene matches: 8. The length of the CDR3 is 16 residues. The CDR3 is CASSEGGGSSYNEQFF. The CDR3 bases are TGTGCCAGCAGCGAGGGCGGGGGTAGTTCCTACAATGAGCAGTTCTTC.

The rearrangement uses TRBV12-3 or TRBV12-4 and TRBJ1-2; possible D gene TRBD1, 5 bases. CDR3 length: 12 residues. Trimming cost V 9 bases and J 6 bases, with 14 bases left between them. CDR3 coding DNA: TGTGCCAGTCGAGGGGCCCGGGATGGCTACACCTTC. Its translation: CASRGARDGYTF.

J is TRBJ1-2 and V is TRBV5-1, with a weak D call TRBD1 (6 bases). This CDR3 has 13 residues. Germline CDR1 is SGHRS and CDR2 is YFSETQ. Between the trimmed V and J ends, which lost 1 base and 7 bases, there was a span of 11 bases. CDR3 in DNA: TGCGCCAGCAGCTTGACAGGGACGGTTGGCTACACCTTC. This translates into CASSLTGTVGYTF. The variable domain in full, completed from reference TRBV5-1 and TRBJ1-2, reads KAGVTQTPRYLIKTRGQQVTLSCSPISGHRSVSWYQQTPGQGLQFLFEYFSETQRNKGNFPGRFSGRQFSNSRSEMNVSTLELGDSALYLCASSLTGTVGYTFGSGTRLTVV.

This clone was observed a single time. The CDR3 sequence: CASSLSSTANTEAFF. The CDR3 nucleotides read TGTGCCAGCAGCCTAAGTTCGACAGCGAACACTGAAGCTTTCTTT. The rearrangement links TRBV7-3 to TRBJ1-1; maybe TRBD1 (5 bases). V gave up 5 bases and J gave up 1 base, with 14 bases separating them. CDR3 length: 15 amino acids. Per the germline V gene, CDR1 is SGHTA and CDR2 is FQGTGA.

The chain carries TRBV4-2 and TRBJ2-5; 14 positions match TRBD2. Germline V gene data show CDR1 as LGHNA and CDR2 as YNFKEQ. With V trimmed by 1 base and J by 5 bases, 6 bases remained unmatched. The CDR3 contains 17 residues. The DNA for the CDR3 is TGTGCCAGCAGCCAAGGGACTAGCGGGGGGAACGGCGAGACCCAGTACTTC. Translation: CASSQGTSGGNGETQYF.